This TCR beta chain is drawn from a study of blood T cell repertoires in COVID-19. V lost 1 base and J lost 3, with 13 bases in between. Germline CDR1 SGHAT, CDR2 FQDESV (reference sequence). The CDR3 extends over 15 amino acids. How the authors handled the data: Counts of nucleated cells, estimated from reference gene primer amplification, were obtained. Libraries were prepared by immunoSEQ multiplex PCR; TCRdb keeps only in-frame clonotypes and omits some of them. V and J calls and clone size follow that table, whereas D and trimming were derived from the DNA. The data contain approximately 12,000 clones, 88% of them singletons.

The origin of this receptor is a human donor in a cohort sampled during active COVID-19. The rearrangement uses TRBV11-1 and TRBJ2-7; D might be TRBD2 (5 bases). The sample taken for sequencing was peripheral blood. The CDR3 nucleotides are TGTGCCAGCAGCTTAGGAGGGTCCGTGGGCTACGAGCAGTACTTC. Its translation: CASSLGGSVGYEQYF.